The rows below give T cell receptor beta chains drawn from one sample of a study of blood T cell repertoires in COVID-19. Repertoires were generated with immunoSEQ multiplex PCR, while TCRdb's copy carries only in-frame clones and drops some. The table includes about 120,000 clones, about 90% detected once. The specimen sequenced was peripheral blood. These receptors originate from a woman aged 45 to 65 with active or convalescent COVID-19. The CDR3 runs from the conserved cysteine through the conserved F or W. Fields, in order: CDR3 DNA, CDR3 protein, clone size, D gene, V gene, J gene. The D gene is left open where the match is weak. Size values are once, few and many counts, or a class for expanded clones, and some rows have none.

DNA: TGCAGCGTTGAAGGGGGCGAAGTTTTGATTCCCCCGACAGGGAAGGGCTATGGCTACACCTTC
CDR3: CSVEGGEVLIPPTGKGYGYTF
size: -
D: TRBD1
V: TRBV29-1
J: TRBJ1-2

DNA: TGTGCCAGCAGTTTCGGAGACAGGGCCTGGTTTGGCTACACCTTC
CDR3: CASSFGDRAWFGYTF
size: -
D: TRBD1
V: TRBV28
J: TRBJ1-2

DNA: TGTGCCAGCAGCATGGATGGAGTAGCTTCTGATGAGCAGTTCTTC
CDR3: CASSMDGVASDEQFF
size: -
D: -
V: TRBV6-4
J: TRBJ2-1

DNA: TGTGCCAGCAGCGTACAGGGGAGCACAGATACGCAGTATTTT
CDR3: CASSVQGSTDTQYF
size: -
D: -
V: TRBV9
J: TRBJ2-3

DNA: TGCGCCAGCAGCTTGGACCGGGGTAGCTACACCTTC
CDR3: CASSLDRGSYTF
size: -
D: -
V: TRBV5-1
J: TRBJ1-2

DNA: TGTGCCAGTAGTCTGAGGCGAGGCACTGAAGCTTTCTTT
CDR3: CASSLRRGTEAFF
size: few
D: -
V: TRBV19
J: TRBJ1-1

DNA: TGCAGTGCTAGGACAGACACTGAAGCTTTCTTT
CDR3: CSARTDTEAFF
size: -
D: -
V: TRBV20-1
J: TRBJ1-1

DNA: TGTGCCAGCTCAGATCCTGGGGAAGGGGCAGTATACGAGCAGTACTTC
CDR3: CASSDPGEGAVYEQYF
size: -
D: -
V: TRBV18
J: TRBJ2-7

DNA: TGTGCCAGCAGCTTACAGCGGGCAGCTAGCACAGATACGCAGTATTTT
CDR3: CASSLQRAASTDTQYF
size: -
D: -
V: TRBV7-2
J: TRBJ2-3

DNA: TGTGCCACCAGCAGAGTCCAGCGCTCCTCCTACGAGCAGTACTTC
CDR3: CATSRVQRSSYEQYF
size: once
D: -
V: TRBV15
J: TRBJ2-7

DNA: TGTGCCAGCAGCTTAAGTGGGAGGTCCCACTCTGGGGCCAACGTCCTGACTTTC
CDR3: CASSLSGRSHSGANVLTF
size: -
D: -
V: TRBV7-8
J: TRBJ2-6

DNA: TGTGCCAGTAGTATAGGGTGGGGCGATGAGCAGTTCTTC
CDR3: CASSIGWGDEQFF
size: -
D: -
V: TRBV19
J: TRBJ2-1

DNA: TGCAGCGTTGTGAGTGGCAATCAGCCCCAGCATTTT
CDR3: CSVVSGNQPQHF
size: few
D: -
V: TRBV29-1
J: TRBJ1-5

DNA: TGTGCCAGCAGCCAAGATTCGGGGGGGTCGCTTGGCTACACCTTC
CDR3: CASSQDSGGSLGYTF
size: -
D: -
V: TRBV14
J: TRBJ1-2

DNA: TGTGCCAGCAGTCCCTATACAGGGGGCCGGCAAGAGACCCAGTACTTC
CDR3: CASSPYTGGRQETQYF
size: -
D: TRBD1
V: TRBV28
J: TRBJ2-5

DNA: TGTGCCAGCAGTCTACGGGGACACACCCGAAATCTTATCGGGAATTTT
CDR3: CASSLRGHTRNLIGNF
size: -
D: -
V: TRBV28
J: TRBJ2-3

DNA: TGTGCCACCAGTGACGGCGGGAGGCGGCCCACAGATACGCAGTATTTT
CDR3: CATSDGGRRPTDTQYF
size: -
D: TRBD2
V: TRBV24-1
J: TRBJ2-3

DNA: TGTGCCAGCAGCCGTCGCCGGGACAGTCACACCGGGGAGCTGTTTTTT
CDR3: CASSRRRDSHTGELFF
size: -
D: TRBD1
V: TRBV5-8
J: TRBJ2-2

DNA: TGTGCCAGCAGCTTAGCGGCGGCTACGTACGAGCAGTACTTC
CDR3: CASSLAAATYEQYF
size: -
D: -
V: TRBV7-8
J: TRBJ2-7

DNA: TGTGCCAGCAGCTTGCAGGGGTCCGGAAACACCATATATTTT
CDR3: CASSLQGSGNTIYF
size: -
D: -
V: TRBV5-4
J: TRBJ1-3

DNA: TGTGCCAGCTCACCCCCGAGAGGCAATGAGCAGTTCTTC
CDR3: CASSPPRGNEQFF
size: -
D: -
V: TRBV18
J: TRBJ2-1

DNA: TGTGCCAGCATTTCGGCGGTCTCCTACAATGAGCAGTTCTTC
CDR3: CASISAVSYNEQFF
size: -
D: -
V: TRBV28
J: TRBJ2-1

DNA: TGCGCCAGCAGCCCCTCCCGGGGTAGTTCACCCCTCCACTTT
CDR3: CASSPSRGSSPLHF
size: few
D: -
V: TRBV5-1
J: TRBJ1-6

DNA: TGTGCCACCACAGGGTTCGACGAGCAGTACTTC
CDR3: CATTGFDEQYF
size: once
D: -
V: TRBV25-1
J: TRBJ2-7

DNA: TGTGCCAGCAGTGAACAGAGGCCCTATGGCTACACCTTC
CDR3: CASSEQRPYGYTF
size: few
D: -
V: TRBV6-1
J: TRBJ1-2

DNA: TGTGCCAGCAGCTTACGTACAGGGGAGAACTATGGCTACACCTTC
CDR3: CASSLRTGENYGYTF
size: -
D: TRBD1
V: TRBV7-9
J: TRBJ1-2

DNA: TGTGCCAGCAGTTTGGGACTTAGGGGCTCCTACGAGCAGTACTTC
CDR3: CASSLGLRGSYEQYF
size: -
D: -
V: TRBV28
J: TRBJ2-7

DNA: TGTGCCAGCACCCGCCCAGGGGACAATGAGCAGTTCTTC
CDR3: CASTRPGDNEQFF
size: once
D: -
V: TRBV7-9
J: TRBJ2-1

DNA: TGTGCCAGCAGCGTAGCTTCTGGGCGGGACCCCACAGATACGCAGTATTTT
CDR3: CASSVASGRDPTDTQYF
size: -
D: -
V: TRBV9
J: TRBJ2-3

DNA: TGTGCCAGCAGCCCAGGGGGGAGGTTAACTTACGAGCAGTACTTC
CDR3: CASSPGGRLTYEQYF
size: -
D: -
V: TRBV5-5
J: TRBJ2-7

DNA: TGTGCCAGCAGCTTCCAGGTTCGCTCCTACAATGAGCAGTTCTTC
CDR3: CASSFQVRSYNEQFF
size: -
D: -
V: TRBV5-6
J: TRBJ2-1

DNA: TGTGCCAGCAGTTTCCGAAGGGGGAGAGGTAGGGAGCAGTACTTC
CDR3: CASSFRRGRGREQYF
size: once
D: -
V: TRBV28
J: TRBJ2-7

DNA: TGTGCCAGCAGCTTTAGTCTTTCCGATACGCAGTATTTT
CDR3: CASSFSLSDTQYF
size: -
D: -
V: TRBV5-6
J: TRBJ2-3

DNA: TGTGCCACCAGTGACCGGGACAGAAGCTATGGCTACACCTTC
CDR3: CATSDRDRSYGYTF
size: once
D: TRBD1
V: TRBV24-1
J: TRBJ1-2

DNA: TGTGCCAGCAGGGCAGGGTTTGAAGGAAACACCATATATTTT
CDR3: CASRAGFEGNTIYF
size: -
D: -
V: TRBV27
J: TRBJ1-3

DNA: TGTGCCAGCAGCCAAGCCTGGGGGGATGAAAAACTGTTTTTT
CDR3: CASSQAWGDEKLFF
size: -
D: -
V: TRBV3-1/TRBV3-2
J: TRBJ1-4

DNA: TGTGCCAGCATCATTGGACAGCTGAACACTGAAGCTTTCTTT
CDR3: CASIIGQLNTEAFF
size: -
D: -
V: TRBV5-6
J: TRBJ1-1

DNA: TGTGCCAGCAGCCAAGATCATGTTCTGGCAAACGAGCAGTACTTC
CDR3: CASSQDHVLANEQYF
size: -
D: -
V: TRBV4-2
J: TRBJ2-7

DNA: TGTGCCAGCAGTCGAATAGCGGGAAGCACAGATACGCAGTATTTT
CDR3: CASSRIAGSTDTQYF
size: once
D: TRBD2
V: TRBV9
J: TRBJ2-3

DNA: TGTGCCAGCAGTTCCAATCGACAGGGCATAATTGGAAACACCATATATTTT
CDR3: CASSSNRQGIIGNTIYF
size: -
D: TRBD1
V: TRBV27
J: TRBJ1-3

DNA: TGCGCCAGCAGCCCCGACAGGGTCACCGGGGAGCTGTTTTTT
CDR3: CASSPDRVTGELFF
size: -
D: TRBD1
V: TRBV5-1
J: TRBJ2-2

DNA: TGCAGTGCTAGTGGACTCTCAGAGGTAGGACTGAGAGAGCAGTACTTC
CDR3: CSASGLSEVGLREQYF
size: -
D: -
V: TRBV20-1
J: TRBJ2-7

DNA: TGTGCCAGCAGCGTAACACCCCTCGGGGAGCTGTTTTTT
CDR3: CASSVTPLGELFF
size: -
D: -
V: TRBV9
J: TRBJ2-2

DNA: TGTGCCAGTAGTATAGGCGGGACAGGGGACTTATCTGGGGCCAACGTCCTGACTTTC
CDR3: CASSIGGTGDLSGANVLTF
size: -
D: TRBD1
V: TRBV19
J: TRBJ2-6

DNA: TGTGCCAGCAGCTTGGGAAGGGGATTCACAGATACGCAGTATTTT
CDR3: CASSLGRGFTDTQYF
size: -
D: -
V: TRBV5-4
J: TRBJ2-3

DNA: TGTGCCAGCAGTCTAAAAGGGGCCAGCGACGAGCAGTACTTC
CDR3: CASSLKGASDEQYF
size: -
D: -
V: TRBV27
J: TRBJ2-7